These T cell receptor beta chains were read from a single sample in a study of PD-1 blockade in classical Hodgkin lymphoma. Sequencing was performed with immunoSEQ multiplex PCR; in TCRdb, only in-frame clones are kept and a portion is missing. The table has 8,500 to 14,000 clones, 70% to 85% seen once; the top ten hold nearly 5.5%. The sample in question was peripheral blood mononuclear cells (PBMCs), obtained before the second cycle of nivolumab. Every receptor here comes from a human donor with classical Hodgkin lymphoma. Each CDR3 is given with its conserved first and last residue. Each record gives: D gene, CDR3 length, V gene, J gene, clone size, CDR3 DNA, CDR3 protein. A D gene is named only where the DNA matches it firmly. Some rows mark clone size as missing; the rest say once, few, many or name a class of expanded clone.

d_call: TRBD1; cdr3_length: 14; v_call: TRBV5-1; j_call: TRBJ2-3; clone_size: few; cdr3_nt: TGCGCCAGCAGAGAGAACAGGGGGCGGGTATACCTGTATTTT; cdr3_aa: CASRENRGRVYLYF
d_call: -; cdr3_length: 18; v_call: TRBV10-2; j_call: TRBJ1-2; clone_size: -; cdr3_nt: TGCGCCAGCAGTGTTGCCCTGAAGGGGGGGGCGCCCCTCTATGGCTACACCTTC; cdr3_aa: CASSVALKGGAPLYGYTF
d_call: -; cdr3_length: 13; v_call: TRBV2; j_call: TRBJ2-7; clone_size: few; cdr3_nt: TGTGCCAGCAGTGATCTGCAAGCGAGCGAGCAGTACTTC; cdr3_aa: CASSDLQASEQYF
d_call: TRBD1; cdr3_length: 15; v_call: TRBV7-3; j_call: TRBJ2-5; clone_size: -; cdr3_nt: TGTGCCAGCAGCTCAGGACAGGGGTGGGGAGAGACCCAGTACTTC; cdr3_aa: CASSSGQGWGETQYF
d_call: -; cdr3_length: 15; v_call: TRBV7-9; j_call: TRBJ1-5; clone_size: -; cdr3_nt: TGTGCCAGCAGCCATACGGGGGGTGGAGATCAGCCCCAGCATTTT; cdr3_aa: CASSHTGGGDQPQHF
d_call: TRBD1; cdr3_length: 15; v_call: TRBV4-1; j_call: TRBJ2-7; clone_size: few; cdr3_nt: TGCGCCAGCAGCCAGACCGGGACAGGGGCCGGAGAGCAGTACTTC; cdr3_aa: CASSQTGTGAGEQYF
d_call: -; cdr3_length: 16; v_call: TRBV7-8; j_call: TRBJ1-2; clone_size: -; cdr3_nt: TGTGCCAGCAGCTTATTCTCGGGACGTAAAGACTATGGCTACACCTTC; cdr3_aa: CASSLFSGRKDYGYTF
d_call: -; cdr3_length: 12; v_call: TRBV11-2; j_call: TRBJ1-1; clone_size: -; cdr3_nt: TGTGCCAGCAGCTTAAGGACAATTGAAGCTTTCTTT; cdr3_aa: CASSLRTIEAFF
d_call: -; cdr3_length: 13; v_call: TRBV7-6; j_call: TRBJ2-6; clone_size: -; cdr3_nt: TGTGCCAGCAGCGTGTCTGGGGCCAACGTCCTGACTTTC; cdr3_aa: CASSVSGANVLTF
d_call: -; cdr3_length: 15; v_call: TRBV14; j_call: TRBJ1-4; clone_size: -; cdr3_nt: TGTGCCAGCAGCCAAGAAGCGGGGGCTGGTGAAAAACTGTTTTTT; cdr3_aa: CASSQEAGAGEKLFF
d_call: -; cdr3_length: 17; v_call: TRBV2; j_call: TRBJ2-5; clone_size: -; cdr3_nt: TGTGCCAGCAGTGATCCCTCTAGCCTCTGGGGACAAGAGACCCAGTACTTC; cdr3_aa: CASSDPSSLWGQETQYF
d_call: TRBD1; cdr3_length: 16; v_call: TRBV5-1; j_call: TRBJ1-6; clone_size: -; cdr3_nt: TGCGCCAGCAGCCGGGGACAGTGGGGCGAGGTCTCACCCCTCCACTTT; cdr3_aa: CASSRGQWGEVSPLHF
d_call: TRBD1; cdr3_length: 13; v_call: TRBV6-5; j_call: TRBJ2-5; clone_size: large; cdr3_nt: TGTGCCAGCGGGCCAGGGGGTGGGGAGACCCAGTACTTC; cdr3_aa: CASGPGGGETQYF
d_call: -; cdr3_length: 14; v_call: TRBV27; j_call: TRBJ1-1; clone_size: -; cdr3_nt: TGTGCCAGCATAAAAGGAGGGGCGAACACTGAAGCTTTCTTT; cdr3_aa: CASIKGGANTEAFF
d_call: -; cdr3_length: 16; v_call: TRBV27; j_call: TRBJ2-3; clone_size: -; cdr3_nt: TGTGCCAGCACCCCGACCCGGGAGAGGGGCACAGATACGCAGTATTTT; cdr3_aa: CASTPTRERGTDTQYF
d_call: -; cdr3_length: 14; v_call: TRBV6-4; j_call: TRBJ1-6; clone_size: -; cdr3_nt: TGTGCCAGCAGTGCCGGGACGGATAATTCACCCCTCCACTTT; cdr3_aa: CASSAGTDNSPLHF
d_call: -; cdr3_length: 14; v_call: TRBV28; j_call: TRBJ2-5; clone_size: -; cdr3_nt: TGTGCCAGCAGGAGGAGAGGGGGGCTCGGGACCCAGTACTTC; cdr3_aa: CASRRRGGLGTQYF
d_call: -; cdr3_length: 15; v_call: TRBV28; j_call: TRBJ2-7; clone_size: -; cdr3_nt: TGTGCCAGCAGTGGGGGGGGGCTTTCTCCCCACGAGCAGTACTTC; cdr3_aa: CASSGGGLSPHEQYF
d_call: TRBD2; cdr3_length: 16; v_call: TRBV25-1; j_call: TRBJ2-3; clone_size: once; cdr3_nt: TGTGCCAGCAGTGACGGGACTAGCGGTTTCACAGATACGCAGTATTTT; cdr3_aa: CASSDGTSGFTDTQYF
d_call: TRBD2; cdr3_length: 13; v_call: TRBV27; j_call: TRBJ2-1; clone_size: few; cdr3_nt: TGTGCCAGCAGTTGGGGAGGGCGGGCAGAGCAGTTCTTC; cdr3_aa: CASSWGGRAEQFF
d_call: -; cdr3_length: 16; v_call: TRBV21-1; j_call: TRBJ2-2; clone_size: -; cdr3_nt: TGTGCCAGCAGCAAAGAATGGGGTAGCGACACCGGGGAGCTGTTTTTT; cdr3_aa: CASSKEWGSDTGELFF
d_call: -; cdr3_length: 16; v_call: TRBV2; j_call: TRBJ2-7; clone_size: -; cdr3_nt: TGTGCCAGCAGTGAAGTTGGGACGCAAGGGGTAATCGAGCAGTACTTC; cdr3_aa: CASSEVGTQGVIEQYF
d_call: -; cdr3_length: 14; v_call: TRBV9; j_call: TRBJ1-2; clone_size: -; cdr3_nt: TGTGCCAGCAGGGGAGAATTCACTAACTATGGCTACACCTTC; cdr3_aa: CASRGEFTNYGYTF
d_call: TRBD1; cdr3_length: 18; v_call: TRBV14; j_call: TRBJ1-2; clone_size: -; cdr3_nt: TGTGCCAGCAGCCAAGATTGGACAGGGGCCTCCCGTAGGAATGGCTACACCTTC; cdr3_aa: CASSQDWTGASRRNGYTF
d_call: -; cdr3_length: 13; v_call: TRBV7-3; j_call: TRBJ1-1; clone_size: -; cdr3_nt: TGTGCCAGCAGCCCTTGGGGGGGCACTGAAGCTTTCTTT; cdr3_aa: CASSPWGGTEAFF
d_call: -; cdr3_length: 15; v_call: TRBV5-1; j_call: TRBJ1-2; clone_size: -; cdr3_nt: TGCGCCAGCAGCTTGGCCGGGGAATACGACTATGGCTACACCTTC; cdr3_aa: CASSLAGEYDYGYTF
d_call: TRBD1; cdr3_length: 14; v_call: TRBV7-7; j_call: TRBJ2-5; clone_size: -; cdr3_nt: TGTGCCAGCAGTACAGGACAGGGGGCTGAGACCCAGTACTTC; cdr3_aa: CASSTGQGAETQYF
d_call: -; cdr3_length: 14; v_call: TRBV5-6; j_call: TRBJ1-5; clone_size: -; cdr3_nt: TGTGCCAGCAGCCCCTACTTTAGCAATCAGCCCCAGCATTTT; cdr3_aa: CASSPYFSNQPQHF
d_call: -; cdr3_length: 14; v_call: TRBV29-1; j_call: TRBJ2-1; clone_size: -; cdr3_nt: TGCAGCGCCCAAAGAGGACTAAACAACAATGAGCAGTTCTTC; cdr3_aa: CSAQRGLNNNEQFF